What follows are 5 T cell receptor beta chains derived from one specimen sequenced in a study of low-dose radiotherapy and immunotherapy resistance in tumors. Regarding time point: after trial treatment. Noted treatment: LDRT plus nivolumab, ipilimumab, low-dose cyclophosphamide and aspirin (RACIN trial). TRAV- and TRBV-specific primers primed first-strand cDNA, covering alpha and beta chains. Using a constant-region primer together with a V-primer adapter, TCRs were subjected to 15 to 25 PCR cycles of amplification. Via MiXCR, TCRdb re-called the reads, giving one row per CDR3 protein. The sample shows about 30,000 distinct CDR3 sequences, under 55% of them seen only once. Sample: PBMCs, taken after low-dose radiotherapy plus immunotherapy. The receptors originated from a male donor with gallbladder cancer.

This clonotype appeared a single time. The V and J genes are TRBV7-8 and TRBJ2-7; a possible D gene is TRBD1 (7 bases). CDR3 length: 13 amino acids. V was shortened by 6 bases and J by 4 bases, with 13 bases between the two germline ends. In germline, CDR1 is SGHVS, CDR2 FQNEAQ. CDR3: CASSGGGRYEQYF. The CDR3 coding sequence is TGTGCCAGCAGTGGAGGGGGCAGATACGAGCAGTACTTC.

V is TRBV28 and J is TRBJ2-3; TRBD1 matches at 7 bases. The trim removed 5 bases at V and 3 bases at J, leaving 8 bases unmatched. The CDR3 runs to 15 residues. CDR1 is MDHEN, CDR2 SYDVKM, per germline. CDR3 residues: CASSHGTERTDTQYF. DNA of the CDR3: TGTGCCAGCAGTCACGGGACAGAAAGAACAGATACGCAGTATTTT.

This clonotype was detected only a few times. V and J are TRBV12-3 or TRBV12-4 and TRBJ1-1, with 7 bases identical to TRBD1. The CDR3 runs 15 residues. The trim removed 6 bases at V and 0 bases at J, leaving 7 bases unmatched. CDR3 nucleotide sequence: TGTGCCAGCAGCCCACGGACAGGAATGAACACTGAAGCTTTCTTT. This translates into CASSPRTGMNTEAFF.

The rearrangement joins TRBV6-2 or TRBV6-3 to TRBJ1-2; no reliable D call. With 5 bases removed from V and 4 bases from J, the gap between germline ends came to 14 bases. The CDR3 sequence is 14 residues long. Germline V gene sequence: CDR1 MNHEY, CDR2 SVGEGT. CDR3 sequence: CASSEARVGYGYTF. The CDR3 nucleotides read TGTGCCAGCAGTGAGGCCAGAGTGGGCTATGGCTACACCTTC.

The J gene is TRBJ2-1, the V gene TRBV28; the match to TRBD2 covers 9 bases. CDR3 length: 13 residues. V was pared by 6 bases and J by 9 bases, with 6 bases of the junction left unmatched. Germline CDR1 and CDR2: MDHEN and SYDVKM. Here the CDR3 reads CASRSGLASEQFF. As DNA, the CDR3 is TGTGCCAGCAGATCGGGACTAGCAAGTGAGCAGTTCTTC.